The T cell receptor (beta chain) under discussion was sequenced for a study of T cell changes during pregnancy in multiple sclerosis. Only in-frame clones appear in the TCRdb table, and some are missing; sequencing was by immunoSEQ multiplex PCR. The table lists under 95,000 clones, about nine tenths of them singletons. There are 18 residues in the CDR3. V trimming: 4 bases; J trimming: 2 bases; junction bases outside the gene matches: 9. Germline CDR1 reads MGHRA; CDR2 reads YSYEKL. The TCR was taken from a female donor with multiple sclerosis, enrolled in a pregnancy study. This chain uses TRBV4-1 with TRBJ2-7; 15 nucleotides agree with TRBD2. Sequencing was performed on peripheral blood, taken in the second trimester of pregnancy. CDR3 amino acids: CASSLGLAGGLSPYEQYF. The CDR3 bases are TGCGCCAGCAGCCTAGGACTAGCGGGAGGGCTTTCGCCCTACGAGCAGTACTTC.